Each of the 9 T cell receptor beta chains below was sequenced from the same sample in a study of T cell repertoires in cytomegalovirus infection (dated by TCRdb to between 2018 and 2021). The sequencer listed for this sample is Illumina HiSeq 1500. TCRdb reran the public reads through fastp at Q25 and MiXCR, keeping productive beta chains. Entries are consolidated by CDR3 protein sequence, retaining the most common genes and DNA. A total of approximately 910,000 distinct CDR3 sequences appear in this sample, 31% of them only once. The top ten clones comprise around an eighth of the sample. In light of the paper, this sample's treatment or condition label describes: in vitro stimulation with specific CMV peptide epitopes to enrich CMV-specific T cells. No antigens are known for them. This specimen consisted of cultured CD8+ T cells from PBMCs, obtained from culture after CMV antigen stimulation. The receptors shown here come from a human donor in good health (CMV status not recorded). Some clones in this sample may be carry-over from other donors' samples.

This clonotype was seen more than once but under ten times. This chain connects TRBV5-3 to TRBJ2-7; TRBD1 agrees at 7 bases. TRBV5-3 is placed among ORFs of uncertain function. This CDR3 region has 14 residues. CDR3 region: CASSLGQFTYEQYV. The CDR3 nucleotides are TGTGCCAGCAGCTTGGGACAGTTTACCTACGAGCAGTACGTC.

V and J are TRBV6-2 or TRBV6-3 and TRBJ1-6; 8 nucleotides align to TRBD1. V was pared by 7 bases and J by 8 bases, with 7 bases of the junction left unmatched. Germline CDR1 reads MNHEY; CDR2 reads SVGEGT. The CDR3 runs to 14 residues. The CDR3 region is CASTPRQGYSPLHF. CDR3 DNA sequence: TGTGCCAGCACCCCGCGACAGGGGTATTCACCCCTCCACTTT.

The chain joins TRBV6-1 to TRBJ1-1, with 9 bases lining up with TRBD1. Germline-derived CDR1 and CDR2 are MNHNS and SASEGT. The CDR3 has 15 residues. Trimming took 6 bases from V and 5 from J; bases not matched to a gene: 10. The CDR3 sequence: CASSHLTTGGTEAFF. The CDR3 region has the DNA TGTGCCAGCAGCCACCTGACGACAGGGGGGACTGAAGCTTTCTTT.

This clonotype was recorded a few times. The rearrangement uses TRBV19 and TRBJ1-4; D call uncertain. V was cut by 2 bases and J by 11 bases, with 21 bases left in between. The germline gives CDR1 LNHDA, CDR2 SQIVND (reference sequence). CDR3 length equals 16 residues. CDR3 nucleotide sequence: TGTGCCAGTAGTATATTGTCGACTGAACTAATGAAGAAACTGTTTTTT. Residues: CASSILSTELMKKLFF.

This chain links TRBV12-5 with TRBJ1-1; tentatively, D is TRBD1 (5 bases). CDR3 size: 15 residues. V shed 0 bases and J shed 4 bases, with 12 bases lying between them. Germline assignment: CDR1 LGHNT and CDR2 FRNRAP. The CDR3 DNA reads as TGTGCTAGTGGTTTGGTACAAGGGGCTGCCACTGAAGCTTTCTTT. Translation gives CASGLVQGAATEAFF.

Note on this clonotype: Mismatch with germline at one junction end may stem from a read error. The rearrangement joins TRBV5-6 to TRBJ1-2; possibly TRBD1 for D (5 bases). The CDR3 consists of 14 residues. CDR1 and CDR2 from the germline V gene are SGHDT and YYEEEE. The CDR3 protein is CASNLTVSNYGYTF. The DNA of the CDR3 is TGTGCCAGCAACTTGACAGTCTCTAACTATGGCTACACCTTC.

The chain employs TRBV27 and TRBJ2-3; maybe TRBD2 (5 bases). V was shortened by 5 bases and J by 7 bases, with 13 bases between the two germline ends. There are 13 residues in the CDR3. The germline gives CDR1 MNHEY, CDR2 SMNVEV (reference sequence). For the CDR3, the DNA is TGTGCCAGCAGTGGGAGTGGGGTATATACGCAGTATTTT. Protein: CASSGSGVYTQYF.

DNA of the CDR3: TGTGCCAGCAGCGCGGGGGGGTTGGGGCAGCCCCAGCATTTT. Its translation is CASSAGGLGQPQHF. This chain connects TRBV7-6 to TRBJ1-5; D possibly corresponds to TRBD1 (5 bases). CDR1 is SGHVS and CDR2 is FNYEAQ in the germline V gene. The CDR3 sequence is 14 residues long. V was cut by 5 bases and J by 7 bases, with 15 bases left in between.

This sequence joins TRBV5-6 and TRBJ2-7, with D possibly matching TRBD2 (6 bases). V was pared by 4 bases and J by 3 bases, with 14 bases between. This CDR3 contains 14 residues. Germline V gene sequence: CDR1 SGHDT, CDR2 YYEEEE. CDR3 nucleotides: TGTGCCAGCAGCGGGGGACTGAGACACTACGAGCAGTACGTC. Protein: CASSGGLRHYEQYV.